A selection of T cell receptor beta chains follows, all from one sample in a study of shared clonotypes between healthy human individuals. Produced via immunoSEQ multiplex PCR; TCRdb's table is partial and in-frame only. Among about 1.1 million clones listed, about four fifths were seen once. Sequencing used memory CD4+ T cells from PBMCs. These receptor sequences come from a young man in good health. Some clones in this sample may be carry-over from other donors' samples. The CDR3 runs from the conserved cysteine through the conserved F or W. The D gene is left open where the match is weak. Rows may omit the clone size; those that give it use once, few, many or a size class.

TGTGCCAGTAACAGGGCAGGTTTCACAGATACGCAGTATTTT CASNRAGFTDTQYF TRBJ2-3 few . TRBV19
TGCGCCAGGTTCAAGGGGGTAGCCAAAAACATTCAGTACTTC CARFKGVAKNIQYF TRBJ2-4 once . TRBV10-1
TGTGCCGTGTTAGGGACTAGCGGGAGGGTCACCGGGGAGCTGTTTTTT CAVLGTSGRVTGELFF TRBJ2-2 . TRBD2 TRBV7-2
TGTGCCAGCAGCCCCCGGGCAGGGTCACAAGAGACCCAGTACTTC CASSPRAGSQETQYF TRBJ2-5 . . TRBV6-5
TGTGCCAGCAGTTTACAGGGGGCAAAACTGTTTTTT CASSLQGAKLFF TRBJ1-4 few TRBD1 TRBV2
TGTGCCAGCAGTGTAGGCCAGGGGGACACTGAAGCTTTCTTT CASSVGQGDTEAFF TRBJ1-1 . TRBD1 TRBV2
TGTGCCTGGGGTTACCCTAGCACAGATACGCAGTATTTT CAWGYPSTDTQYF TRBJ2-3 . . TRBV30
TGTGCCAGCAGCTCACACGACAGCTTCATCTATGGCTACACCTTC CASSSHDSFIYGYTF TRBJ1-2 . . TRBV28
TGTGCCAGCAGCCTGGACATGGTTGGCACAGATACGCAGTATTTT CASSLDMVGTDTQYF TRBJ2-3 few . TRBV6-1
TGCAGCGTTGAGTCCGGGACCTCCTACGAGCAGTACTTC CSVESGTSYEQYF TRBJ2-7 many . TRBV29-1
TGCAGCGTTGCTTATAGCAATCAGCCCCAGCATTTT CSVAYSNQPQHF TRBJ1-5 few . TRBV29-1
TGTGCCAGCAGCTTATCGACACCTCACACCGGGGAGCTGTTTTTT CASSLSTPHTGELFF TRBJ2-2 . . TRBV7-3
TGCGCCAGCAGCTTTTCCGGGACTAGCTACAATGAGCAGTTCTTC CASSFSGTSYNEQFF TRBJ2-1 . TRBD2 TRBV5-1
TGTGCCAGCAGTTACTCGAGGGGGAATAATGAAAAACTGTTTTTT CASSYSRGNNEKLFF TRBJ1-4 . . TRBV6-5
TGTGCCAGCAGCGAACTAGCGGGAGGCCCCGCAGATACGCAGTATTTT CASSELAGGPADTQYF TRBJ2-3 . TRBD2 TRBV7-3
TGTGCCAGCAGCTCAACTGGCGGGGGCGCTGGAAACACCATATATTTT CASSSTGGGAGNTIYF TRBJ1-3 . . TRBV7-9
TGTGCCTTCCTCCTAGCGGGAGCCCGAGATACGCAGTATTTT CAFLLAGARDTQYF TRBJ2-3 . TRBD2 TRBV2
TGTGCCAGCAGTTTGGAGGGGGGGCCGAATCAGCCCCAGCATTTT CASSLEGGPNQPQHF TRBJ1-5 . . TRBV27
TGTGCCAGCAGTGAATACGCCTTTTTCTTT CASSEYAFFF TRBJ1-1 . . TRBV25-1
TGTGCCAGCAGCACGACCTACGAGCAGTACTTC CASSTTYEQYF TRBJ2-7 . . TRBV6-6
TGTGCCAGCAGCTTTTGGGGACCCAGCTATGGCTACACCTTC CASSFWGPSYGYTF TRBJ1-2 . . TRBV7-3
TGTGCCAGCTCACCACGGCAGGGTGGCCACGAGCAGTACTTC CASSPRQGGHEQYF TRBJ2-7 once . TRBV18
TGTGCCAGCAGCACCGGGACTAGCGAGCCCTACGAGCAGTACTTC CASSTGTSEPYEQYF TRBJ2-7 . TRBD2 TRBV11-2
TGTGCCAGCAGCTCAACCGGGACTAGCGGGAGCGGGAGATACTTC CASSSTGTSGSGRYF TRBJ2-7 few TRBD2 TRBV11-2
TGCAGCGTTGAAGGGACTAGCGGGAGGGGAAGCACAGATACGCAGTATTTT CSVEGTSGRGSTDTQYF TRBJ2-3 . TRBD2 TRBV29-1
TGCAGCGCAGGGGCCCCCGCGGGAAACACCATATATTTT CSAGAPAGNTIYF TRBJ1-3 . . TRBV29-1
TGTGCCAACTCGCCGGGGCTACAAGATACGCAGTATTTT CANSPGLQDTQYF TRBJ2-3 . . TRBV30
TGTGCCAGCTCACCACAGGCGAACACAGATACGCAGTATTTT CASSPQANTDTQYF TRBJ2-3 . . TRBV18
TGCAGCGCCAGAAGACTGTTGACGAACACTGAAGCTTTCTTT CSARRLLTNTEAFF TRBJ1-1 few . TRBV29-1
TGTGCCAGCAGCTTATCGGGTAGCACAGATACGCAGTATTTT CASSLSGSTDTQYF TRBJ2-3 . . TRBV7-3
TGTGCCAGCAGCGCCAGGGATTTACGGAATGAAAAACTGTTTTTT CASSARDLRNEKLFF TRBJ1-4 . . TRBV7-9
TGTGCCAGCAGCTTAATGGGTCAGAAGAATGAAAAACTGTTTTTT CASSLMGQKNEKLFF TRBJ1-4 . . TRBV7-6
TGTGCCAGCACCTCAGGTCTAGCGGGAGGGCCGGTAAAGTCCGGGGAGCTGTTTTTT CASTSGLAGGPVKSGELFF TRBJ2-2 . TRBD2 TRBV9
TGTGCCAGCAGTGAACGAGGAGTAGGCTACGAGCAGTACTTC CASSERGVGYEQYF TRBJ2-7 . . TRBV25-1
TGTGCCAGCAGTGAAGATTGGGGTGTGTGGCAGCCCCAGCATTTT CASSEDWGVWQPQHF TRBJ1-5 . . TRBV6-1
TGTGCCTGGAGTGTACAAGGGCAGGGTGAAGCTTTCTTT CAWSVQGQGEAFF TRBJ1-1 . . TRBV30
TGTGCCAGCAGCTTAGAGTCCCCGGGTTACAATGAAAAACTGTTTTTT CASSLESPGYNEKLFF TRBJ1-4 . . TRBV7-9
TGTGCCAGCAGTTGGCGGGGGGCGAACACTGAAGCTTTCTTT CASSWRGANTEAFF TRBJ1-1 . . TRBV6-5
TGCGCCAGCAGCCCCGGGACAGGGGTGGACTATGGCTACACCTTC CASSPGTGVDYGYTF TRBJ1-2 few TRBD1 TRBV5-1
TGTGCCAGTAGTACGGGACAGGGGGTCCAAGAGACCCAGTACTTC CASSTGQGVQETQYF TRBJ2-5 . TRBD1 TRBV19
TGTGCCAGCAGCTCGAGGACAGGGTCCCCAGATACGCAGTATTTT CASSSRTGSPDTQYF TRBJ2-3 . TRBD1 TRBV9
TGTGCCAGCAGCTTAGGGCCGGACAGGGGGGAGACCCAGTACTTC CASSLGPDRGETQYF TRBJ2-5 once TRBD1 TRBV7-7
TGTGCCAGCAGATCGAACAGGGCCCCGGGGGAGCAGTACTTC CASRSNRAPGEQYF TRBJ2-7 . . TRBV6-6
TGTGCCAGCAGGAAACCCCAAGAGACCCAGTACTTC CASRKPQETQYF TRBJ2-5 . . TRBV6-6
TGTGCCAGCAGTGCCGGGGCGCGTACTGAAGCTTTCTTT CASSAGARTEAFF TRBJ1-1 few . TRBV6-4